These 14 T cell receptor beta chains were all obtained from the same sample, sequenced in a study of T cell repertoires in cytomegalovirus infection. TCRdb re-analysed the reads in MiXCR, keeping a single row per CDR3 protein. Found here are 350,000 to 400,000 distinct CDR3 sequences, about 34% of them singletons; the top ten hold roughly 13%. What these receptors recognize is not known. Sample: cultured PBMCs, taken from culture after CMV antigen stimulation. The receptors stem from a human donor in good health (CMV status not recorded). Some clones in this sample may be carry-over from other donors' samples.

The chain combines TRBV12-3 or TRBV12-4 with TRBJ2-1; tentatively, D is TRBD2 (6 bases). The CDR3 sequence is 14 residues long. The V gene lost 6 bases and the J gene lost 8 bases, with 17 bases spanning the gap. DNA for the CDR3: TGTGCCAGCAGCCCTTGGGGATCGGGGGATGAGCAGTTCTTC. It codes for CASSPWGSGDEQFF.

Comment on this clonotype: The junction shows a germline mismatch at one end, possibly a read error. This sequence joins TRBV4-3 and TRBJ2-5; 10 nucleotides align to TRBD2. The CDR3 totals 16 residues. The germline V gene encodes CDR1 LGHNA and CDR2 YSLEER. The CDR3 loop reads CASNQAPGTSEETQYF. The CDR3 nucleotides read TGCGCCAGCAACCAAGCCCCCGGGACTAGCGAAGAGACCCAGTACTTC.

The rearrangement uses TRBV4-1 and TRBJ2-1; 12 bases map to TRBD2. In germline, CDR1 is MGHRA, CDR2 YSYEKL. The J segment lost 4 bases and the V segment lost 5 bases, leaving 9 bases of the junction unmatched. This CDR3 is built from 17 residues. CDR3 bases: TGCGCCAGCAGCGGCCGGCGAGGGACTAGCGGGTACAATGAGCAGTTCTTC. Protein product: CASSGRRGTSGYNEQFF.

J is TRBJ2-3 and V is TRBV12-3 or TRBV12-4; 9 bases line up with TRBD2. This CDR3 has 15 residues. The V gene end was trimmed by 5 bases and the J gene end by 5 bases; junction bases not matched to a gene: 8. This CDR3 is CASSGERGAGDTQYF. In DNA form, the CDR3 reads TGTGCCAGCAGTGGTGAGCGGGGGGCGGGAGATACGCAGTATTTT.

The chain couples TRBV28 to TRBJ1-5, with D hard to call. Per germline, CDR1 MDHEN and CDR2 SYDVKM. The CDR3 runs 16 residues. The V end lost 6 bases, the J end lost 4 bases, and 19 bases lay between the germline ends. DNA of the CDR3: TGTGCCAGCAGACAGCAGGAGGTTCGTTGGAATCAGCCCCAGCATTTT. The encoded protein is CASRQQEVRWNQPQHF.

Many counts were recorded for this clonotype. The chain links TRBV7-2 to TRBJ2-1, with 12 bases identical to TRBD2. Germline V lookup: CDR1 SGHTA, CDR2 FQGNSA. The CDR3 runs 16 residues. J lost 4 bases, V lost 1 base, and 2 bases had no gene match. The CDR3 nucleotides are TGTGCCAGCAGCTTAGTAGGACTAGCGGGGTACAATGAGCAGTTCTTC. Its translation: CASSLVGLAGYNEQFF.

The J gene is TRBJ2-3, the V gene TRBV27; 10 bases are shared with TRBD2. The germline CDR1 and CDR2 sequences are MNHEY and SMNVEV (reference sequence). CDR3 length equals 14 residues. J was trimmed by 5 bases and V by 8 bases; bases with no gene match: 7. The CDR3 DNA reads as TGTGCCAGCGGTCAAGCGGGAGGGTTAGATACGCAGTATTTT. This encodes CASGQAGGLDTQYF.

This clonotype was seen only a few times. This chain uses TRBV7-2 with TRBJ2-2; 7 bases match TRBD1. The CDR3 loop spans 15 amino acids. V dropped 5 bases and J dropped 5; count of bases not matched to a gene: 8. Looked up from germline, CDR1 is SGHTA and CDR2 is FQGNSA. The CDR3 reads CASSRPGQRTGELFF. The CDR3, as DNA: TGTGCCAGCAGCCGCCCGGGACAGCGGACCGGGGAGCTGTTTTTT.

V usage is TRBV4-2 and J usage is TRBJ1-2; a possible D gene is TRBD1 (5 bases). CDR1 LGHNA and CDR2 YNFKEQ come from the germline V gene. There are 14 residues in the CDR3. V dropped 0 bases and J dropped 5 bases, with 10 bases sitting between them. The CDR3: CASSQDRQLYGYTF. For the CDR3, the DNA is TGTGCCAGCAGCCAAGATAGACAGCTATATGGCTACACCTTC.

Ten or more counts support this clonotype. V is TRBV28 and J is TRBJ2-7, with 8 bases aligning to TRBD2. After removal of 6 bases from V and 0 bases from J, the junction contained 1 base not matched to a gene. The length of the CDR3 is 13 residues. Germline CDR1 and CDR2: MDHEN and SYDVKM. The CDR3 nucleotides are TGTGCCAGCAGCGGGGGGGTCTCCTACGAGCAGTACTTC. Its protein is CASSGGVSYEQYF.

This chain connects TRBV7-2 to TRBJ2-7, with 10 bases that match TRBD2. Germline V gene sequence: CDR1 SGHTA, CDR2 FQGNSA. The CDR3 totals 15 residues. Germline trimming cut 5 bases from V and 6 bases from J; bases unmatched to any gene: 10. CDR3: CASSRLTSGALEQYF. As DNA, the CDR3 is TGTGCCAGCAGCCGGCTCACTAGCGGGGCCCTCGAGCAGTACTTC.

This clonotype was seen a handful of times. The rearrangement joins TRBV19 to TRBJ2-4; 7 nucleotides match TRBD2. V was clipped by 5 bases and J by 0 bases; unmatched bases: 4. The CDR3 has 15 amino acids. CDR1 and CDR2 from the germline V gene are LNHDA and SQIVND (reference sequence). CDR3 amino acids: CASSYSGSAKNIQYF. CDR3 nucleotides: TGTGCCAGTAGTTATAGCGGGTCAGCCAAAAACATTCAGTACTTC.

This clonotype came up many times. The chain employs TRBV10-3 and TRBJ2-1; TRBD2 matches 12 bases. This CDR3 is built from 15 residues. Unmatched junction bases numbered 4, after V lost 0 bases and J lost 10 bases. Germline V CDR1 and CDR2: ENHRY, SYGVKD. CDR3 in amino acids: CAISESRLAGAEQFF. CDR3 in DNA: TGTGCCATCAGTGAGTCGCGACTAGCGGGAGCCGAGCAGTTCTTC.

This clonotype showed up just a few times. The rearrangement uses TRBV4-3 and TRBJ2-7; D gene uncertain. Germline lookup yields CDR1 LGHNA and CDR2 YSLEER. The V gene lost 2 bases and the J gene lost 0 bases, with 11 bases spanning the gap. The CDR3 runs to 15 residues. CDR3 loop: CASSQTALSSYEQYF. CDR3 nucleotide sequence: TGCGCCAGCAGCCAAACAGCCTTGAGCTCCTACGAGCAGTACTTC.